This TCR beta chain was obtained from a study of blood T cell repertoires in COVID-19. Study-wide context: The United States, Italy and Spain provided the acute and convalescent COVID-19 samples. The analysed material was cDNA or gDNA that came from T cells, B-cell-depleted T cells, or PBMCs.

The CDR3 is 17 amino acids. The V end was cut by 0 bases, the J end by 0 bases, with 12 bases between. Data came from immunoSEQ multiplex PCR; TCRdb stores just in-frame clones and leaves some out. The data contain 150,000 or so clones, about 75% of them singletons. The age range of participants was about 18 to 100 years, with residence in about two dozen US areas. Cohort allocation depended upon clinical history that participants reported. This receptor was identified in a woman aged 50 to 60 who had recovered from COVID-19. Source material: PBMCs or T cells enriched from blood (not recorded which). V usage is TRBV23-1 and J usage is TRBJ2-1; D may be TRBD1 (5 bases). TRBV23-1 is labeled an ORF, and its function is uncertain. CDR3 in DNA: TGCGCCAGCAGTCAATCGACCCCAGGGCTCTCCTACAATGAGCAGTTCTTC. This encodes CASSQSTPGLSYNEQFF.